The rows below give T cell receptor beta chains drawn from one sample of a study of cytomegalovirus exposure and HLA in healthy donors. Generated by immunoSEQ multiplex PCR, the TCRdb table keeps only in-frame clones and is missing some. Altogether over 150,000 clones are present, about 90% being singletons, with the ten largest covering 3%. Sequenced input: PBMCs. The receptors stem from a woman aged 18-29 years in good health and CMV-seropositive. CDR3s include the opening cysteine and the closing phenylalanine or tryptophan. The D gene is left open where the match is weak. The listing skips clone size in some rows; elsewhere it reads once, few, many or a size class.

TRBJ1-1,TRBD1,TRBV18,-,TGTGCCAGCTCACCATACCTGACAGGGGCAAACACTGAAGCTTTCTTT,CASSPYLTGANTEAFF
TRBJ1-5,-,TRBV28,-,TGTGCCAGCAGTTTCAGCGGGAAGGGTCAGCCCCAGCATTTT,CASSFSGKGQPQHF
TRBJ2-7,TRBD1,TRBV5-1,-,TGCGCCAGCAGCTTGGGGACAGGTTTTTACGAGCAGTACTTC,CASSLGTGFYEQYF
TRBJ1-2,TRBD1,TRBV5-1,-,TGCGCCAGCAGCTCTGACAGGGCTAACTATGGCTACACCTTC,CASSSDRANYGYTF
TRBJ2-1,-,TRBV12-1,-,TGTGCCAGCAGCCCCCACCACCGGGACAGGGGGCCCAATGAGCAGTTCTTC,CASSPHHRDRGPNEQFF
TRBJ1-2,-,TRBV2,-,TGTGCCAGCAACGCCCGGGGGAGGGACTACACCTTC,CASNARGRDYTF
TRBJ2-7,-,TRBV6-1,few,TGTGCCAGCAGTGAAATAAACGAGCAGTACTTC,CASSEINEQYF
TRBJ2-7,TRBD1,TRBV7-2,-,TGTGCCAGCAGCTCGGGACAGGGGCGAGCCGCCTACGAGCAGTACTTC,CASSSGQGRAAYEQYF
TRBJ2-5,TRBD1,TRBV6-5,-,TGTGCCAGCAGCTCGGGTAGGACAGGGTGGGAGACCCAGTACTTC,CASSSGRTGWETQYF
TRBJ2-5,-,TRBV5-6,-,TGTGCCAGCAGCTTGGCCGACAACGAGTACCAAGAGACCCAGTACTTC,CASSLADNEYQETQYF
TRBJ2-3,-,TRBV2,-,TGTGCCAGCAGACCCTCGGCAGATACGCAGTATTTT,CASRPSADTQYF
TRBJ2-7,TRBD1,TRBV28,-,TGTGCTAGCAGTTTCCCCCCGGGACAGGGTGAATACGAGCAGTACTTC,CASSFPPGQGEYEQYF
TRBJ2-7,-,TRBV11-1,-,TGTGCCAGCAGCTCGTGGACAAAAAACTACGAGCAGTACTTC,CASSSWTKNYEQYF
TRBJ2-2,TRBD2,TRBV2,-,TGTGCCAGCAGGGGGACTAAAGGCGCCGGGGAGCTGTTTTTT,CASRGTKGAGELFF
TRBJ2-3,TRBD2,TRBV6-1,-,TGTGCCAGCAGTGAATGGCTAGCGGGCCTCACAGATACGCAGTATTTT,CASSEWLAGLTDTQYF
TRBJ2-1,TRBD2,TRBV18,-,TGTGCCAGCCTTCAACTAGCGGGGATTGGTGAGCAGTTCTTC,CASLQLAGIGEQFF
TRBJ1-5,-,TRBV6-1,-,TGTGCCAGCAGTGAAGGGGAGGTGCAGTTTAATAGCAATCAGCCCCAGCATTTT,CASSEGEVQFNSNQPQHF
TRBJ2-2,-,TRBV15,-,TGTGCCACCAGCAGAGATTGGAGGGGCCGTACCGGGGAGCTGTTTTTT,CATSRDWRGRTGELFF
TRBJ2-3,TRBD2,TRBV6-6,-,TGTGCCAGCAGTCGGATTAGCGGGGAAGGAACAGATACGCAGTATTTT,CASSRISGEGTDTQYF
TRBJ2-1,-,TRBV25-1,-,TGTGCCAGCAGTGAATATTTTAGGGCAGGGTTTGCTGAGCAGTTCTTC,CASSEYFRAGFAEQFF
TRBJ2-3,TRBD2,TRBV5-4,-,TGTGCCAGCAGCTCGGTAGCGGGGGGGCTGGATACGCAGTATTTT,CASSSVAGGLDTQYF
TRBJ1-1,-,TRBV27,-,TGTGCCAGCAGTTTAACCGGGGGACGGATGAACACTGAAGCTTTCTTT,CASSLTGGRMNTEAFF
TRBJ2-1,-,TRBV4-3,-,TGCGCCAGCAGCCCTCAACTCCGGTCTGAGTTCAATGAGCAGTTCTTC,CASSPQLRSEFNEQFF
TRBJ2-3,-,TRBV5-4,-,TGTGCCAGCAGGGATGGGACATTGAGCACAGATACGCAGTATTTT,CASRDGTLSTDTQYF
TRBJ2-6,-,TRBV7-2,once,TGTGCCAGCAGCTTAGCCCAGGGCTCTGGGGCCAACGTCCTGACTTTC,CASSLAQGSGANVLTF
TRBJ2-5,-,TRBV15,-,TGTGCCACCAGCAGAGGGGGAGGGGGGGCCGAGGCCCAGTACTTC,CATSRGGGGAEAQYF
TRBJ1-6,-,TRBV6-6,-,TGTGCCAGCAGCTCACATGTTCCTAATTCACCCCTCCACTTT,CASSSHVPNSPLHF
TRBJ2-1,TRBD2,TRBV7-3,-,TGTGCCAGCAGCCGGACTAGCGGAAAGAGTGAGCAGTTCTTC,CASSRTSGKSEQFF
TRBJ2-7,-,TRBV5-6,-,TGTGCCAGCAGCTTGGGGGCGGGTGCCTACGAGCAGTACTTC,CASSLGAGAYEQYF
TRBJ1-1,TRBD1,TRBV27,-,TGTGCCAGCAGTTTATTGGGCAGGGGGGTATTGAACACTGAAGCTTTCTTT,CASSLLGRGVLNTEAFF
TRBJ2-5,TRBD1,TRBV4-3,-,TGCGCCAGCAGCCAAGAGGACAGGGGGGTAGGGGAGACCCAGTACTTC,CASSQEDRGVGETQYF
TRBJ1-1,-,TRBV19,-,TGTGCCAGCACACGACAGCATGGGATAACTGAAGCTTTCTTT,CASTRQHGITEAFF
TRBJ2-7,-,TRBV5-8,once,TGTGCCAGCAGCTTGCAGGGAGGATCCTACGAGCAGTACTTC,CASSLQGGSYEQYF
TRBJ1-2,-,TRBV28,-,TGTGCCAGCATGCAGGGGTTAAATGGCTACACCTTC,CASMQGLNGYTF
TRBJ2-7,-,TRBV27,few,TGTGCCAGCAGTCTCGGGACTGGGTACGAGCAGTACTTC,CASSLGTGYEQYF
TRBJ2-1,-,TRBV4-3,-,TGCGCCAGCAGCCAAGATCTCGGGGAAGCCTACAATGAGCAGTTCTTC,CASSQDLGEAYNEQFF
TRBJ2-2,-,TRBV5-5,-,TGTGCCAGCAGCTTGAGTGGTGCGACCGGGGAGCTGTTTTTT,CASSLSGATGELFF
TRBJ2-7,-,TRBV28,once,TGTGCCAGCAGACCGGGAAGCTCCTACGAGCAGTACTTC,CASRPGSSYEQYF
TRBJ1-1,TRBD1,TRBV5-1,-,TGCGCCAGCAGCTTGGAACCAACAGGGGGCATGGGGAACACTGAAGCTTTCTTT,CASSLEPTGGMGNTEAFF
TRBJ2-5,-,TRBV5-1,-,TGCGCCAGCAGCCCCAGGGGCAGAACCCAAGAGACCCAGTACTTC,CASSPRGRTQETQYF
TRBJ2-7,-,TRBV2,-,TGTGCCAGCAGTGAAGCCGTCTCCTACGAGCAGTACTTC,CASSEAVSYEQYF
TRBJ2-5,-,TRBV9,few,TGTGCCAGCAGCGTAGATAGGGGAGGAGAGACCCAGTACTTC,CASSVDRGGETQYF
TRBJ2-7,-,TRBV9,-,TGTGCCAGCAGCGTAGTGGGCACCTCCTACGAGCAGTACTTC,CASSVVGTSYEQYF
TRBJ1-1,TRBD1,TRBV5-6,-,TGTGCCAGCAGCTTCGGGACAGGGGGGAGAGAGTACTTT,CASSFGTGGREYF
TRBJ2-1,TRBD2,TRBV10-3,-,TGTGCCATAAAGGGACTAGCGGGGGTGAAAGGTGAGCAGTTCTTC,CAIKGLAGVKGEQFF
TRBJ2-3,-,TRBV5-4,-,TGTGCCAGCAGCTACCCCGAACAGGGCACAGATACGCAGTATTTT,CASSYPEQGTDTQYF
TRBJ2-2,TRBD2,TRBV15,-,TGTGCCACCAGCAGAGTTGTCGGGGGGACCGGGGAGCTGTTTTTT,CATSRVVGGTGELFF
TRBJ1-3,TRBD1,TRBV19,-,TGTGCCAGTAGTACGGGACAGAGCTCTGGAAACACCATATATTTT,CASSTGQSSGNTIYF
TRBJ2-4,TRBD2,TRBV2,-,TGTGCCAGCCGTCTAGCGGGGGAAGGTCTTGGGTACTTC,CASRLAGEGLGYF
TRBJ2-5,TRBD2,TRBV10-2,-,TGCGCCAGCAGTGTGTCTAGCGGGTTTGGTAGGGAGACCCAGTACTTC,CASSVSSGFGRETQYF
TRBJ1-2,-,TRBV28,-,TGTGCCAGCAGTTTAGGGGGAGGAGGATATGGCTACACCTTC,CASSLGGGGYGYTF
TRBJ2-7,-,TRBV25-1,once,TGTGCCAGCAGTGAATTTGGCGTTGGGGAGGGGGGCTACGAGCAGTACTTC,CASSEFGVGEGGYEQYF
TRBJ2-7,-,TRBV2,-,TGTGCCAGCACCCCGGGTCTGCAAACCTACGAGCAGTACTTC,CASTPGLQTYEQYF